Listed below are T cell receptor beta chains from one sample, sequenced in a study of T cells in Graves' hyperthyroidism and ophthalmopathy. MiXCR was run by TCRdb on the multiplex PCR reads, yielding one entry per CDR3 protein. The sample gives 500,000 to 750,000 distinct CDR3 sequences, 40% to 55% of which show up once; roughly 8.2% is in the top ten. Sequencing was performed on peripheral blood or thyroid tissue (not recorded which). These receptors were collected from a woman between 18 and 29 years old with Graves' hyperthyroidism. The CDR3 runs from the conserved cysteine through the conserved F or W. The D gene is left open where the match is weak. Not every row has a clone size; where given, it reads once, few, many or a size class.

16,TRBD1,TRBJ1-6,.,TRBV20-1,CSASQAGGAGGSPLHF,TGCAGTGCTAGCCAAGCGGGAGGAGCAGGGGGATCACCCCTCCACTTT
14,.,TRBJ1-3,many,TRBV29-1,CSVETPPGGNTIYF,TGCAGCGTTGAGACCCCGCCTGGAGGAAACACCATATATTTT
14,TRBD1,TRBJ1-1,many,TRBV4-3,CASSHRGTGTEAFF,TGCGCCAGCAGCCACAGGGGGACGGGCACTGAAGCTTTCTTT
16,TRBD1,TRBJ2-4,.,TRBV19,CASSPSGQGDRNIQYF,TGTGCCAGTAGTCCTTCGGGACAGGGGGATAGGAACATTCAGTACTTC
15,.,TRBJ1-2,.,TRBV24-1,CATSISLTGVYGYTF,TGTGCCACCAGCATTAGCTTGACAGGAGTCTATGGCTACACCTTC
14,.,TRBJ2-7,many,TRBV3-1,CASSRSGAGNEQYF,TGTGCCAGCAGCCGATCCGGTGCAGGGAACGAGCAGTACTTC
17,TRBD1,TRBJ1-2,once,TRBV5-1,CTSSLAVPDRGRGGYTF,TGCACCAGCAGCTTGGCCGTCCCGGACAGGGGAAGAGGTGGCTACACCTTC
14,.,TRBJ1-2,many,TRBV24-1,CASSWGPGDYGYTF,TGTGCCTCCTCTTGGGGACCGGGAGACTATGGCTACACCTTC
15,.,TRBJ2-7,many,TRBV12-3/TRBV12-4,CASSLEQTISYEQYF,TGTGCCAGCAGTTTAGAGCAAACAATCTCCTACGAGCAGTACTTC
12,.,TRBJ2-7,.,TRBV29-1,CSPEQGRHEQYF,TGCAGCCCCGAGCAGGGGAGGCACGAGCAGTACTTC
15,.,TRBJ2-7,many,TRBV15,CATSRDQGGAYEQYF,TGTGCCACCAGCAGAGATCAAGGGGGGGCCTACGAGCAGTACTTC
15,TRBD1,TRBJ2-2,.,TRBV19,CTSSEGQDVTGELFF,TGTACCAGTAGTGAGGGACAGGATGTCACCGGGGAGCTGTTTTTT
12,.,TRBJ2-5,many,TRBV24-1,CATSETGETQYF,TGTGCCACCAGTGAGACGGGAGAGACCCAGTACTTC
12,.,TRBJ2-7,many,TRBV6-1,CASRLLGVEQYF,TGTGCCAGCAGGCTTCTAGGAGTGGAGCAGTACTTC
12,TRBD2,TRBJ2-1,many,TRBV2,CASSEEAGGRFF,TGTGCCAGCAGTGAAGAGGCGGGAGGGCGGTTCTTC
14,.,TRBJ2-6,many,TRBV20-1,CSAALGTGANVLTF,TGCAGTGCTGCGTTGGGGACCGGGGCCAACGTCCTGACTTTC
16,.,TRBJ2-5,.,TRBV2,CASSPYPARPGETQYF,TGTGCCAGCAGTCCCTACCCAGCAAGGCCGGGGGAGACTCAGTACTTC
16,TRBD2,TRBJ2-3,few,TRBV7-2,CASSSSGSWGTDTQYF,TGTGCCAGCAGCTCTAGCGGGAGTTGGGGCACAGATACGCAGTATTTT
15,TRBD2,TRBJ2-1,few,TRBV20-1,CSARGRLAGENEQFF,TGCAGTGCTAGAGGCAGACTAGCGGGAGAAAATGAGCAGTTCTTC
16,.,TRBJ1-4,.,TRBV7-6,CASSFTIQGLDEKLFF,TGTGCCAGCAGCTTTACTATCCAGGGATTGGATGAAAAACTGTTTTTT
14,.,TRBJ2-6,.,TRBV20-1,CSVQPGHGANVLTF,TGCAGTGTTCAGCCGGGACATGGGGCCAACGTCCTGACTTTC
14,TRBD1,TRBJ2-3,.,TRBV25-1,CASMTGGGTDMQYF,TGTGCCAGCATGACAGGGGGCGGCACAGATATGCAGTATTTT
12,.,TRBJ1-1,once,TRBV5-1,CASRDWTGEAFF,TGCGCCAGCAGAGATTGGACTGGTGAAGCTTTCTTT
12,.,TRBJ2-5,few,TRBV29-1,CSVEGGQETQYF,TGCAGCGTTGAAGGGGGTCAAGAGACCCAGTACTTC
16,.,TRBJ1-1,many,TRBV12-3/TRBV12-4,CASSLDQVLSDSEAFF,TGTGCCAGCAGTTTAGATCAGGTCCTCAGCGACTCTGAAGCTTTCTTT
14,.,TRBJ2-7,.,TRBV7-2,CASSLAVQPSEQYF,TGTGCCAGCAGCTTAGCGGTCCAACCCAGCGAGCAGTACTTC
15,TRBD1,TRBJ2-7,.,TRBV7-6,CASSLERDRSYEQYF,TGTGCCAGCAGCTTAGAGAGGGACAGGTCGTATGAGCAGTACTTC
14,.,TRBJ1-1,many,TRBV20-1,CSARDPTQNTEAFF,TGCAGTGCTAGAGACCCCACACAGAACACTGAAGCTTTCTTT
15,TRBD2,TRBJ2-5,.,TRBV7-9,CASSLAVAGTETQYF,TGTGCCAGCAGCTTAGCCGTAGCGGGAACTGAGACCCAGTACTTC
18,.,TRBJ1-3,.,TRBV6-1,CASSEADHRTAPGNTIYF,TGTGCCAGCAGTGAAGCTGACCATAGGACAGCTCCTGGAAACACCATATATTTT
15,TRBD1,TRBJ1-1,few,TRBV28,CASSPMGQGGTEAFF,TGTGCCAGCAGTCCGATGGGACAGGGAGGCACTGAAGCTTTCTTT
15,.,TRBJ1-2,many,TRBV7-9,CASTSGHTPDYGYTF,TGTGCCAGCACTTCGGGACACACACCAGACTATGGCTACACCTTC
14,.,TRBJ2-5,few,TRBV2,CASSPTRGQETQYF,TGTGCCAGCAGCCCCACCAGGGGACAAGAGACCCAGTACTTC
15,TRBD2,TRBJ2-2,many,TRBV29-1,CSVRVAGGNTGELFF,TGCAGCGTGAGGGTAGCGGGAGGTAACACCGGGGAGCTGTTTTTT
15,TRBD2,TRBJ2-7,.,TRBV7-2,CASSWTSGTGYEQYF,TGTGCCAGCAGCTGGACTAGCGGGACTGGCTACGAGCAGTACTTC
15,.,TRBJ2-5,many,TRBV20-1,CSARDLSGPQETQYF,TGCAGTGCTAGAGATTTGAGCGGGCCACAAGAGACCCAGTACTTC
11,.,TRBJ2-5,.,TRBV20-1,CSARASETQYF,TGCAGTGCTAGAGCTTCGGAGACCCAGTACTTC
14,TRBD1,TRBJ2-6,.,TRBV29-1,CSAGQGVGANVLTF,TGCAGCGCGGGACAGGGGGTGGGGGCCAACGTCCTGACTTTC
12,.,TRBJ2-1,.,TRBV15,CATSRVGNEQFF,TGTGCCACCAGCAGAGTCGGTAATGAGCAGTTCTTC
14,.,TRBJ1-5,many,TRBV6-5,CASSPGTSYQPQHF,TGTGCCAGCAGCCCCGGGACCTCGTATCAGCCCCAGCATTTT
16,TRBD2,TRBJ2-3,few,TRBV7-9,CASSYPGGPPADTQYF,TGTGCCAGCAGCTACCCGGGGGGACCCCCCGCAGATACGCAGTATTTT
13,.,TRBJ1-2,.,TRBV10-3,CAISEGRNYGYTF,TGTGCCATCAGTGAGGGGCGGAACTATGGCTACACCTTC
11,.,TRBJ2-7,many,TRBV24-1,CATSDRIEQYF,TGTGCCACCAGTGATCGAATCGAGCAGTACTTC
12,.,TRBJ2-3,.,TRBV29-1,CSVEIGSDTQYF,TGCAGCGTTGAGATAGGGAGCGATACGCAGTATTTT
14,.,TRBJ1-4,many,TRBV19,CASTNPGLGEKLFF,TGTGCCAGTACCAACCCGGGCCTGGGTGAAAAACTGTTTTTT
14,TRBD1,TRBJ2-7,.,TRBV10-3,CAIKGTAGSCEQYF,TGTGCCATCAAGGGGACAGCCGGTTCCTGCGAGCAGTACTTC
14,TRBD1,TRBJ2-5,many,TRBV5-1,CASSVDRAPVTQYF,TGCGCCAGCAGCGTGGACAGGGCTCCCGTGACCCAGTACTTC
14,TRBD2,TRBJ2-7,many,TRBV13,CASSPAGGSYEQYF,TGTGCCAGCAGCCCAGCGGGAGGGTCCTACGAGCAGTACTTC
11,.,TRBJ1-2,many,TRBV11-3,CASSLGIVPSF,TGTGCCAGCAGCTTGGGGATTGTCCCATCTTTC
14,TRBD1,TRBJ2-1,.,TRBV2,CASNGGTGRYEQFF,TGTGCCAGCAATGGCGGGACAGGGAGGTATGAGCAGTTCTTC
15,TRBD1,TRBJ1-3,.,TRBV12-3/TRBV12-4,CASSFAGGNGYTIYF,TGTGCCAGCAGTTTCGCAGGGGGTAATGGCTACACCATATATTTT
13,.,TRBJ1-1,many,TRBV24-1,CATTRISDIWAFF,TGTGCCACCACTCGTATCAGTGACATTTGGGCTTTCTTT
14,.,TRBJ2-5,.,TRBV7-9,CASSQDGDGETQYF,TGCGCCAGCAGCCAAGATGGGGACGGGGAGACCCAGTACTTC
16,.,TRBJ2-7,.,TRBV7-7,CACSQAWGSSSYEQYF,TGTGCTTGCAGCCAAGCATGGGGATCTAGCTCCTACGAGCAGTACTTC
15,.,TRBJ1-2,many,TRBV20-1,CSARDQGSPRDGYTF,TGCAGTGCTAGAGATCAGGGCAGCCCTAGAGATGGCTACACCTTC